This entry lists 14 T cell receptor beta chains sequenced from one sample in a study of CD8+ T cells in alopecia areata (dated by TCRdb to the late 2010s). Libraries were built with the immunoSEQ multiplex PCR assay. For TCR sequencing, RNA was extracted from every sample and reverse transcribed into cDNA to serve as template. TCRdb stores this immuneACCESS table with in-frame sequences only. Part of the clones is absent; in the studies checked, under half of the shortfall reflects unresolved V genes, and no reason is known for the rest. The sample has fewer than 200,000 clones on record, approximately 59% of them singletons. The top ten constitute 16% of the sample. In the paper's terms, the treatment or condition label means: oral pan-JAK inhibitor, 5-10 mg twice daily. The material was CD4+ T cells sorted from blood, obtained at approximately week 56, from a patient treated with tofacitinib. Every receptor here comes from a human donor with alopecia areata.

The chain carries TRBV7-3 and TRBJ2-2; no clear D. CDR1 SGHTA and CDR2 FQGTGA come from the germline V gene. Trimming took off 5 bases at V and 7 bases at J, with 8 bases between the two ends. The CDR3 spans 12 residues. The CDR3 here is CASSPSNGELFF. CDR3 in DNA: TGTGCCAGCAGCCCATCAAACGGGGAGCTGTTTTTT.

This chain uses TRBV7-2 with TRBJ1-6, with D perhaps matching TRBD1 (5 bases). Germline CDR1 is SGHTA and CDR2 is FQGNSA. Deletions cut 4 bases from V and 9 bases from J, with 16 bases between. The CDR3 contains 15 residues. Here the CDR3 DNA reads TGTGCCAGCAGCTCATGGCCGGGGGGGAGTTCACCCCTCCACTTT. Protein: CASSSWPGGSSPLHF.

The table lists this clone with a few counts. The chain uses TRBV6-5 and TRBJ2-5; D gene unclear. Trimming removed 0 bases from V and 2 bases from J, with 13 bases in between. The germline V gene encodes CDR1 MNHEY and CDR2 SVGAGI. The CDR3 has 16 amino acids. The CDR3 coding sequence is TGTGCCAGCAGTTACTCGATAGTAACCGTACAAGAGACCCAGTACTTC. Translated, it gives CASSYSIVTVQETQYF.

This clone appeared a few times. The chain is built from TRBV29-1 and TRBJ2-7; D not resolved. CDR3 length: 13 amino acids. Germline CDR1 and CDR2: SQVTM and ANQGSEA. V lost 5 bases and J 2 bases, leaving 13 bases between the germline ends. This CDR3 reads CSVTAPGTYEQYF. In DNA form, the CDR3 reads TGCAGCGTTACAGCCCCCGGCACCTACGAGCAGTACTTC.

The CDR3 loop reads CASSLLRGNYGYTF. In DNA, the CDR3 is TGTGCCAGCAGCTTATTAAGGGGGAACTATGGCTACACCTTC. V gene TRBV2 combines with J gene TRBJ1-2, with D possibly being TRBD1 (6 bases). Trimming left V 6 bases short and J 2 bases short, with 13 bases between. Germline CDR1 is SNHLY and CDR2 is FYNNEI. The CDR3 has 14 residues.

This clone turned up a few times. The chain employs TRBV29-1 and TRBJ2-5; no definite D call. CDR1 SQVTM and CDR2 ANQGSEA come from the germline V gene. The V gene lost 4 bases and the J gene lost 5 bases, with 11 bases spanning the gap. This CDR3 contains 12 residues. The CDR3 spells CSVVIAAETQYF. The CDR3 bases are TGCAGCGTTGTAATAGCCGCGGAGACCCAGTACTTC.

The CDR3 here is CSAQRGSSVNTDTQYF. CDR3 bases: TGCAGCGCCCAACGGGGTTCTAGCGTTAACACAGATACGCAGTATTTT. The chain joins TRBV29-1 to TRBJ2-3, with a weak D call TRBD2 (6 bases). V was shortened by 7 bases and J by 2 bases, with 22 bases between the two germline ends. Germline-derived CDR1 and CDR2 are SQVTM and ANQGSEA. There are 16 residues in the CDR3.

CDR3 protein: CASSLTTVAMNTEAFF. In DNA, the CDR3 is TGCGCCAGCAGCTTAACAACAGTAGCCATGAACACTGAAGCTTTCTTT. The chain uses TRBV5-1 and TRBJ1-1; D remains unclear. The CDR3 contains 16 residues. Per germline, CDR1 SGHRS and CDR2 YFSETQ. Trimming removed 2 bases from V and 0 bases from J, with 14 bases in between.

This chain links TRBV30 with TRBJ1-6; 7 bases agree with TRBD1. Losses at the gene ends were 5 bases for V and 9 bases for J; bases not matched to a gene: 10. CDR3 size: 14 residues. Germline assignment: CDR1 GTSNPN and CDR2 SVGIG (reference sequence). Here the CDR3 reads CAWGTTGILSPLHF. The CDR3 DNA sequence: TGTGCCTGGGGAACGACAGGGATACTTTCACCCCTCCACTTT.

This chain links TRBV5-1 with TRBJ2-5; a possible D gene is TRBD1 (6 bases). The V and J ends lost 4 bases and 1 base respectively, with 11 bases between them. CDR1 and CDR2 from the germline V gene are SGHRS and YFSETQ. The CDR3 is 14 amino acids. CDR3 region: CASSGGQIQETQYF. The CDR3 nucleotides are TGCGCCAGCAGCGGCGGACAGATCCAAGAGACCCAGTACTTC.

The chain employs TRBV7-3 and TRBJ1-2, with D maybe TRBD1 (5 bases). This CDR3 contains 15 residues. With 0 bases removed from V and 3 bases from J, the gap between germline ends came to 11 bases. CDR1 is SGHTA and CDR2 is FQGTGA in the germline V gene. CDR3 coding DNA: TGTGCCAGCAGCTTAACGGGATTGGGGGACTATGGCTACACCTTC. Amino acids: CASSLTGLGDYGYTF.

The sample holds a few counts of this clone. CDR3 protein: CASTPTLGVGTEAFF. CDR3 coding DNA: TGTGCCAGCACTCCGACATTAGGGGTGGGAACTGAAGCTTTCTTT. The gene calls are TRBV6-1 and TRBJ1-1, with a possible D match to TRBD1 (5 bases). With 7 bases removed from V and 5 bases from J, the gap between germline ends came to 20 bases. The CDR3 has 15 amino acids. CDR1 MNHNS and CDR2 SASEGT come from the germline V gene.

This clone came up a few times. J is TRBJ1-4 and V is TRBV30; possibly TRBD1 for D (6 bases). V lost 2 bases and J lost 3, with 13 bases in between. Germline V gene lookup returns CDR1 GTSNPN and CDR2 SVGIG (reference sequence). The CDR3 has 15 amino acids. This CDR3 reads CAWSYRGPANEKLFF. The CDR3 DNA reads TGTGCCTGGAGTTATCGGGGGCCGGCTAATGAAAAACTGTTTTTT.

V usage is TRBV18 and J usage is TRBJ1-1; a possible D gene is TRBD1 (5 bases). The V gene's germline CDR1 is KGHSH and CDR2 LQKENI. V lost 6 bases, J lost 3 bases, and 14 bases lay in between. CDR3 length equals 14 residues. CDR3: CASSLGGADTEAFF. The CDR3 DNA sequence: TGTGCCAGCTCCCTGGGAGGGGCCGACACTGAAGCTTTCTTT.